This TCR beta chain was captured by sequencing in a study of T cells after yellow fever vaccination. Making TCR cDNA involved 5'RACE template switching, which added UMIs and a universal primer site. From the 5' RACE reads, TCRdb called clonotypes with MiXCR, one entry per CDR3 protein. There are 150,000 to 200,000 distinct CDR3 sequences in the sample; 5.5% to 7.5% occur only once, and nearly 3% lies in the top ten. Losses at the gene ends were 4 bases for V and 5 bases for J; bases not matched to a gene: 10. From germline, CDR1 is DFQATT and CDR2 SNEGSKA (reference sequence). The CDR3 extends over 14 amino acids. This clonotype was seen many times.

V gene TRBV20-1 combines with J gene TRBJ2-5; 7 bases line up with TRBD1. This specimen was CD4+ T cells sorted from PBMCs, taken on the day of the first yellow fever vaccination. The source is a man aged 18 to 29 who received the YFV17D yellow fever vaccine. CDR3 amino acids: CSAIEGQPRETQYF. CDR3 DNA: TGCAGTGCTATAGAGGGACAGCCCAGGGAGACCCAGTACTTC.